This T cell receptor (beta chain) was identified during a study of beta chain features in type 1 diabetes. Overall study results and limits: Significant though moderate, a shortening of TCRB CDR3s appeared in all four CD4+ subsets of Type 1 diabetes patients.

Per the germline V gene, CDR1 is MNHNS and CDR2 is SASEGT. This CDR3 has 12 amino acids. Trimming shortened V by 1 base and J by 4 bases, and 4 bases separated the two germline ends. Turning to this clone: Antigen specificity is unknown.

The sequenced template was cDNA made from the entire isolated RNA. TCRdb keeps only in-frame clones here, not all; method: immunoSEQ multiplex PCR. Among 200,000 to 300,000 clones listed, approximately 11% were seen once. The V and J genes are TRBV6-1 and TRBJ1-2; D is unresolved. The TCR comes from a man in his thirties or forties with type 1 diabetes. The sample consisted of naive CD4+ T cells from blood. The chain's CDR3 is CASSEVSYGYTF. CDR3 nucleotides: TGTGCCAGCAGTGAAGTATCCTATGGCTACACCTTC.